This TCR beta chain was documented in a study of blood T cell repertoires in acute mononucleosis (dated by TCRdb to about 2020). Study-level background: To capture the memory response, convalescent samples were obtained between 5 and 8 months after the acute presentation. A mean blood EBV load of approximately 4 log10 genome copies per million B cells was observed during acute infection, and a mean blood EBV load of around 2.6 was observed at convalescence. The study at large found these results: Low acute-to-convalescent clonotype overlap might partly reflect sampling error, because only a fraction of each donor's blood was analyzed. Just around 8.3% of the unique acute clonotypes remained in convalescence, but these persisting clonotypes accounted for most of the response, and new, diverse de novo clonotypes seemingly replaced the other acute clonotypes. Only a few donors were included in the cohort, so group averages were based on very few individuals. GLC-BM selection appeared to involve both chains, including public TCRbeta motifs on BV14-BJ2 and BV20-BJ1 alongside a TCRalpha motif on AV5-AJ31.

According to the study, the label for this sample's time point signals: convalescence about 6 months (5-8 months) after acute presentation (visit 7). Over primary infection, the study followed CD8 T cell responses to two immunodominant EBV epitopes: BRLF1 109 (YVL-BR) and BMLF1 280 (GLC-BM). Primary EBV infection was indicated by a positive serum heterophile antibody test and EBV viral capsid antigen-specific IgM. As a first step, magnetic positive selection (MACS) was used to enrich total CD8 T cells from the PBMCs. A FACSAria III was used to sort live CD3+ CD8+ tetramer+ cells to a purity above 85%. Cell sorting used a PE-conjugated tetramer carrying the BMLF1 280-288 peptide. After tetramer sorting, TCR repertoires of EBV epitope-specific CD8 T cells were deep-sequenced directly ex vivo at acute infection and at convalescence. Donors were a few people aged roughly 18 to 30 with clinical acute infectious mononucleosis and laboratory evidence of primary EBV infection. Heparinized peripheral blood was collected when donors presented clinically with mononucleosis symptoms and again about 6 months afterward. PBMCs were isolated by Ficoll-Paque density gradient centrifugation.

Inclusive of the bounding cysteine and phenylalanine, the CDR3 is 16 residues long. The DNA shown is the 48-base CDR3, in frame from base 1. For TCR profiling, total RNA from at least 8,000 sorted tetramer+ CD8 T cells was reverse transcribed into cDNA. PCR amplification of CDR3 regions used primers annealing to V and J regions and added unique molecular identifiers so that templates could be tracked. TCRalpha and TCRbeta chains were profiled using the immunoSEQ platform, including its sequencing and error-correction standards. Per the original workflow: Clonal copy numbers were corrected for sequencing and PCR errors, and CDR3s were defined per IMGT conventions. Only productive rearrangements were analyzed, using immunoSEQ Analyzer versions 2.0 and 3.0, with gene-pairing frequencies processed further in Microsoft Excel. V-J pairings were visualized as Circos plots, and CDR3 motifs were found with MEME plus a custom motifSearch program. The OLGA algorithm was used to calculate the probability of generation of TCR sequences. Clonotypes found at both visits were termed persistent, clonotypes found only in the acute phase were termed nonpersistent, and clonotypes found only at convalescence were termed de novo. Any amino acid clonotype used by more than one donor was defined as a public TCR. Imported from immuneACCESS, the table was reduced by TCRdb to in-frame sequences with V and J called. These copies leave out some clones; in studies compared against another copy, an unresolved V gene accounts for under half, and the cause of the remainder is not known. The V and J calls and the clone size are those of that table, but D and trimming were determined from the DNA. The sample contains thousands of clones, 20% to 25% of them found a single time. Roughly 45% of the sample is taken by the ten largest.

On this clone itself: No clone much larger than this one lies a single base away; base qualities are absent.

In this chain, TRBV21-1 is recombined with TRBJ2-1; the table's D call, TRBD2, has no DNA check behind it. TRBV21-1 is deemed a pseudogene. The clonotype comes from a woman between 18 and 30 years old with infectious mononucleosis caused by EBV. This specimen consisted of EBV GLC epitope tetramer+ CD8+ T cells sorted from PBMCs, obtained during convalescence from infectious mononucleosis. The sample's cell subset or site, from its label and the paper: CD8 T cells binding tetramer with EBV BMLF1 280-288 peptide (GLC-BM). The DNA sequence is given as TGTGCCAGCAGCGCGATTGGGACTAGCATCTACAATGAGCAGTTCTTC. Its coded protein is CASSAIGTSIYNEQFF.